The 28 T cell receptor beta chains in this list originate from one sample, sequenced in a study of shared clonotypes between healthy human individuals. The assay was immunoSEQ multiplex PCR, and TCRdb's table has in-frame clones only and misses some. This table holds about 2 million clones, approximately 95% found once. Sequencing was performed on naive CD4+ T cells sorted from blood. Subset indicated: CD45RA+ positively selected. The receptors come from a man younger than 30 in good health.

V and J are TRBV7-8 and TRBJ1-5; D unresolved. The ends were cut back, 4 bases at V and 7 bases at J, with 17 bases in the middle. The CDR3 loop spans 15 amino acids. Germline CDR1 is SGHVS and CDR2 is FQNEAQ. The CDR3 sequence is CASSSTLVGRQPQHF. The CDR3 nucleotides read TGTGCCAGCAGCTCGACCTTGGTAGGGAGGCAGCCCCAGCATTTT.

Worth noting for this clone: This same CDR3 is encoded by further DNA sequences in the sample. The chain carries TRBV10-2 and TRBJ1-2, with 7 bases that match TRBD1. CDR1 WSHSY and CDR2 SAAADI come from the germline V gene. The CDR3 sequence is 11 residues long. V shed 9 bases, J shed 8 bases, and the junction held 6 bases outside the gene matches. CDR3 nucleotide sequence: TGCGCCAGTTCAGGGGGTGGAGGCTACACCTTC. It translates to CASSGGGGYTF.

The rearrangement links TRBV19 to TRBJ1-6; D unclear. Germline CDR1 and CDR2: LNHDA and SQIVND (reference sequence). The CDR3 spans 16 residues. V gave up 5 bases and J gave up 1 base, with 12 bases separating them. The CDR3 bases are TGTGCCAGTAGTCTGGAAGACACTTCCTATAATTCACCCCTCCACTTT. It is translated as CASSLEDTSYNSPLHF.

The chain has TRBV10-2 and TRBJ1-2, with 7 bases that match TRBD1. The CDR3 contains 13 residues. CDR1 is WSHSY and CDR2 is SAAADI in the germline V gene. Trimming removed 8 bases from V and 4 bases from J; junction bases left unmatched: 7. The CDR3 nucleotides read TGCGCCAGCGGCGGGGACAGCTCCTATGGCTACACCTTC. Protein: CASGGDSSYGYTF.

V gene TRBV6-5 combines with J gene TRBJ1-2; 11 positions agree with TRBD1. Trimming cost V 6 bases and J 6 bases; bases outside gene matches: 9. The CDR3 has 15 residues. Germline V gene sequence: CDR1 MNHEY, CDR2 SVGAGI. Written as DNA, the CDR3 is TGTGCCAGCAGACCCCCTGGGACAGGGGGAAATGGCTACACCTTC. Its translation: CASRPPGTGGNGYTF.

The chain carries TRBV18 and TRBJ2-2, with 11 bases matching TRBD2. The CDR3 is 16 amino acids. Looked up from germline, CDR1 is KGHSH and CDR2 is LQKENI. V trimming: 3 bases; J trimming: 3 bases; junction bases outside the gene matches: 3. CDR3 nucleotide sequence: TGTGCCAGCTCACCCGGGACTAGCGGACACACCGGGGAGCTGTTTTTT. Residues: CASSPGTSGHTGELFF. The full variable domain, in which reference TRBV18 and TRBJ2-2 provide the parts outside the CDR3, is NAGVMQNPRHLVRRRGQEARLRCSPMKGHSHVYWYRQLPEEGLKFMVYLQKENIIDESGMPKERFSAEFPKEGPSILRIQQVVRGDSAAYFCASSPGTSGHTGELFFGEGSRLTVL.

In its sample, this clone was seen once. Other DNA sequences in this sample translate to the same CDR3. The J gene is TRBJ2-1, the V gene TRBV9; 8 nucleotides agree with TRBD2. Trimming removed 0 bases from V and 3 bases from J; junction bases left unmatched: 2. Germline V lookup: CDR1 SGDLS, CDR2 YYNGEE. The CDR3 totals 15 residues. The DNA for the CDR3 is TGTGCCAGCAGCGTAGGGAGCGGGAGCTACAATGAGCAGTTCTTC. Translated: CASSVGSGSYNEQFF.

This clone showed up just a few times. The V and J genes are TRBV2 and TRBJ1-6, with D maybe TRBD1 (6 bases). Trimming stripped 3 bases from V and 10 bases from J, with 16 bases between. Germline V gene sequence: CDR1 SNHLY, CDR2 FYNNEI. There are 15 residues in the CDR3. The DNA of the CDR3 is TGTGCCAGCAGTGATCAGCAGGGGAGGAACTCACCCCTCCACTTT. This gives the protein CASSDQQGRNSPLHF.

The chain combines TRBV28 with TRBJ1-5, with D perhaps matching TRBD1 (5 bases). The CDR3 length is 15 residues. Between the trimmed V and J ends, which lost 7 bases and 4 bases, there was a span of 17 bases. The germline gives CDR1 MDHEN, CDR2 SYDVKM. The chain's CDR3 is CASTAGGVSNQPQHF. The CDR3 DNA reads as TGTGCCAGCACCGCCGGGGGGGTTTCGAATCAGCCCCAGCATTTT.

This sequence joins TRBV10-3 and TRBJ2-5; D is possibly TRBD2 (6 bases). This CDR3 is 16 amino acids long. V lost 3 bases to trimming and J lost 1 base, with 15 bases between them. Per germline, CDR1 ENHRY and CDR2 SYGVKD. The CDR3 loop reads CAISDYGTSAQETQYF. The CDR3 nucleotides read TGTGCCATCAGTGACTACGGGACTTCTGCCCAAGAGACCCAGTACTTC.

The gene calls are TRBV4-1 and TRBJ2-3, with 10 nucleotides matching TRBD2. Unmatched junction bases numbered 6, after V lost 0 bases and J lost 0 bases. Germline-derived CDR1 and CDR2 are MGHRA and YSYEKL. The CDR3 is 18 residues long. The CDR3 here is CASSQDPLAGVSTDTQYF. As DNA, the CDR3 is TGCGCCAGCAGCCAAGATCCCCTAGCGGGGGTTAGCACAGATACGCAGTATTTT.

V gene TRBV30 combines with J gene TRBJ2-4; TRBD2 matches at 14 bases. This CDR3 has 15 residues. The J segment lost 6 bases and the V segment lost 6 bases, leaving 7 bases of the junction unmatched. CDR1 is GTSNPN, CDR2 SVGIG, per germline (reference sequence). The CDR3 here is CACQPGTSGGNIQYF. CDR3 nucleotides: TGTGCCTGTCAACCGGGGACTAGCGGGGGAAACATTCAGTACTTC.

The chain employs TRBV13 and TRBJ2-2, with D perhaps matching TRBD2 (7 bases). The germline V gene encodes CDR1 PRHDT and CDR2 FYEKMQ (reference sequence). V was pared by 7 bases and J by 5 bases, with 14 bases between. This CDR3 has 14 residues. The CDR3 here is CASMAGAATGELFF. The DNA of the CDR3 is TGTGCCAGCATGGCGGGGGCGGCGACCGGGGAGCTGTTTTTT.

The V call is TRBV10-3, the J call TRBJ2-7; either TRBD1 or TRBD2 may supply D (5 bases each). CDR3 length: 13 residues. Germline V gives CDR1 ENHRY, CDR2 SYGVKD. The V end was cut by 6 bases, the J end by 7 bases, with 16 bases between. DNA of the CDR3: TGTGCCATCAGGTCTTCGGGACCTAGGGAGCAGTACTTC. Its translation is CAIRSSGPREQYF.

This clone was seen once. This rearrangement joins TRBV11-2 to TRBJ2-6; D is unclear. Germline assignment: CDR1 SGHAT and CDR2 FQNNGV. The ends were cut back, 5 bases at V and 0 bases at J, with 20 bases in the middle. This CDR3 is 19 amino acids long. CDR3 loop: CASSLRRPISTSGANVLTF. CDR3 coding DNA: TGTGCCAGCAGCCTTCGCAGGCCGATATCTACCTCTGGGGCCAACGTCCTGACTTTC. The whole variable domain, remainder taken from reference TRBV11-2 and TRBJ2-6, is EAGVAQSPRYKIIEKRQSVAFWCNPISGHATLYWYQQILGQGPKLLIQFQNNGVVDDSQLPKDRFSAERLKGVDSTLKIQPAKLEDSAVYLCASSLRRPISTSGANVLTFGAGSRLTVL.

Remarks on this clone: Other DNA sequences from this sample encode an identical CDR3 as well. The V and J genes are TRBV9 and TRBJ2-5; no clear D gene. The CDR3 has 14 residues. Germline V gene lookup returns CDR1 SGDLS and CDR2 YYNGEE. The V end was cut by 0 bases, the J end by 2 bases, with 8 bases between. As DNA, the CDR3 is TGTGCCAGCAGCGTAGGTGGAGTACAAGAGACCCAGTACTTC. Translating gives CASSVGGVQETQYF.

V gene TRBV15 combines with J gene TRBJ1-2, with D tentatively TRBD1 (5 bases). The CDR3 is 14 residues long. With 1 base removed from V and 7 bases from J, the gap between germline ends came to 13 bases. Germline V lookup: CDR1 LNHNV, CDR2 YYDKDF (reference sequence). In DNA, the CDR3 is TGTGCCACCAGCAGAGGGGACTTGGTGGGTGGCTACACCTTC. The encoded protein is CATSRGDLVGGYTF.

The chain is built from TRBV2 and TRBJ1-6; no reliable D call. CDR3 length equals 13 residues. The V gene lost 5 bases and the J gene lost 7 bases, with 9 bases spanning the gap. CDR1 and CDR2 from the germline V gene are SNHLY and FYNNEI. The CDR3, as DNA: TGTGCCAGCAGTAATGCGGAAAATTCACCCCTCCACTTT. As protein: CASSNAENSPLHF.

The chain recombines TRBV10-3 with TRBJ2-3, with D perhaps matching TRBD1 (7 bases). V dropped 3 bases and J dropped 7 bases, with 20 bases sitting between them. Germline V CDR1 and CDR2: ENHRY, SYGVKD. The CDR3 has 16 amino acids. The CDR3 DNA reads TGTGCCATCAGTGATTCAGGGGGGTCCATCCCGTATACGCAGTATTTT. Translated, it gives CAISDSGGSIPYTQYF.

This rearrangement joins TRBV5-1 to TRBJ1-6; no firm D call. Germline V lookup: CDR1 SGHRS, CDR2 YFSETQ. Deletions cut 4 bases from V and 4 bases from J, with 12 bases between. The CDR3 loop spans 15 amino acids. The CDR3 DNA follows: TGCGCCAGCAGCCGGACTGGCGATTATAATTCACCCCTCCACTTT. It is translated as CASSRTGDYNSPLHF.

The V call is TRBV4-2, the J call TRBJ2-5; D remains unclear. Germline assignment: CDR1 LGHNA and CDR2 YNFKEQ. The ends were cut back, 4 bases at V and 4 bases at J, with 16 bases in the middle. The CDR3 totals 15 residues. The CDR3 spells CASSPSLGLTETQYF. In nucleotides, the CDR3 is TGTGCCAGCAGCCCAAGCCTAGGCTTAACAGAGACCCAGTACTTC.

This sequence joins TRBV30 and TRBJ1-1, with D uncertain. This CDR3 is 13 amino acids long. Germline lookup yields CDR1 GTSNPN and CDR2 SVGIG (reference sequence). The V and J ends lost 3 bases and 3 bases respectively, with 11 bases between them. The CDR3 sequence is CAWSAGSDTEAFF. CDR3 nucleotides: TGTGCCTGGAGCGCCGGGAGCGACACTGAAGCTTTCTTT.

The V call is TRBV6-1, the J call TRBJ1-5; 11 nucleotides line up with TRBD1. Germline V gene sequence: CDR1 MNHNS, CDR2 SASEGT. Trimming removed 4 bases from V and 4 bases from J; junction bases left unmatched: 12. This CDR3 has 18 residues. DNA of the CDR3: TGTGCCAGCAGTGGGTACTTGGGACAGGGGGAGAATAATCAGCCCCAGCATTTT. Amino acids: CASSGYLGQGENNQPQHF.

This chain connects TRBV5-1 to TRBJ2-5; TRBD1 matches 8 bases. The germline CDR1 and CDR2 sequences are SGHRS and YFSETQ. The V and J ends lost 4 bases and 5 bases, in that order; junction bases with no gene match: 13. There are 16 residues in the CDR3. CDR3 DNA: TGCGCCAGCAGCCTCCCGCAGGGGGCGGCGGGGGAGACCCAGTACTTC. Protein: CASSLPQGAAGETQYF.

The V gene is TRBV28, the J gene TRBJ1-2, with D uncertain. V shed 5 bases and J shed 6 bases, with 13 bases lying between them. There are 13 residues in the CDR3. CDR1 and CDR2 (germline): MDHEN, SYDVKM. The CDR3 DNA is TGTGCCAGCAGTCCCACACGCCGTGATGGCTACACCTTC. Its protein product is CASSPTRRDGYTF.

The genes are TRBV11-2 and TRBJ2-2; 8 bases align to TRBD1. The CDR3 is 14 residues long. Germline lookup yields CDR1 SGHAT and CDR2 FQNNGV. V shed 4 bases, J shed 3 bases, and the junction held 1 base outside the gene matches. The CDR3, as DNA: TGTGCCAGCAGCTGGGACAGGTACACCGGGGAGCTGTTTTTT. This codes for CASSWDRYTGELFF.

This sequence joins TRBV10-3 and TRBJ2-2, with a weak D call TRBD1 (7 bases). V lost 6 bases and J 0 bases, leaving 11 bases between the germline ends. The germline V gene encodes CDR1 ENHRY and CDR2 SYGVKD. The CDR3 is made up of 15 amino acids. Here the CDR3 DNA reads TGTGCCATCAGATCAGGGGGGACGAACACCGGGGAGCTGTTTTTT. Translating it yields CAIRSGGTNTGELFF.

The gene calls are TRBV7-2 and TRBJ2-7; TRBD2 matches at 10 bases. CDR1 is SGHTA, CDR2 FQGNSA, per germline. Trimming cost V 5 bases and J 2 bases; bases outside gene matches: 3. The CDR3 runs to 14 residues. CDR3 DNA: TGTGCCAGCAGCCGAGGACTAGCGGCCTACGAGCAGTACTTC. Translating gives CASSRGLAAYEQYF.